In its sample, the clone carrying this T cell receptor (beta chain) was seen many times. Between the trimmed V and J ends, which lost 6 bases and 2 bases, there was a span of 17 bases. There are 15 residues in the CDR3. Germline V gene data show CDR1 as SQVTM and CDR2 as ANQGSEA. The lymph nodes were axillary draining lymph nodes from breast cancer patients. The data derive from a study of breast tumors, draining lymph nodes, adjacent tissues. Via MiXCR, TCRdb re-called the multiplex PCR reads, giving one row per CDR3 protein. The sample consists of 180,000 or so distinct CDR3 sequences, 31% of them appearing once.

This TCR was recovered from a female donor with breast cancer. Some clones in this sample may be carry-over from other donors' samples. The sample comprised axillary lymph node tissue. The chain has TRBV29-1 and TRBJ2-1; D not resolved. CDR3 in DNA: TGCAGCGTCCCACCCCCAGGAATTGCCTACAATGAGCAGTTCTTC. Its protein product is CSVPPPGIAYNEQFF.